What follows describes a single T cell receptor (beta chain). These data originate in a study of control samples from healthy donors and cancer patients. Profiling relied on immunoSEQ multiplex PCR, and the TCRdb table lists in-frame clones only, not all of them. The sample holds about 100,000 clones, approximately 84% seen once. The CDR3 has 17 residues. With 1 base removed from V and 2 bases from J, the gap between germline ends came to 15 bases. CDR1 is LGHNA, CDR2 YNFKEQ, per germline. The receptor was derived from a woman aged 45-65 years in good health. V usage is TRBV4-2 and J usage is TRBJ2-4, with D perhaps TRBD2 (6 bases). Sample: blood. CDR3 sequence (DNA): TGTGCCAGCAGCCAAGTGCGCGGGGAAAGTTCCAAAAACATTCAGTACTTC. Its protein product is CASSQVRGESSKNIQYF.